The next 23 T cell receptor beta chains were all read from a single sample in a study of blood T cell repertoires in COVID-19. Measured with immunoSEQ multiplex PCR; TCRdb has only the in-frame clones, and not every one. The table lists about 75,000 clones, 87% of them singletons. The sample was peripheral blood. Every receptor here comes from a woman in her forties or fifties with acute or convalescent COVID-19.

CDR3 residues: CASSLTGNQPQHF. CDR3 coding DNA: TGTGCCAGCAGCTTGACAGGGAATCAGCCCCAGCATTTT. The genes are TRBV5-6 and TRBJ1-5; TRBD1 is a possible D gene (6 bases). V gave up 1 base and J gave up 4 bases, with 6 bases separating them. The germline V gene encodes CDR1 SGHDT and CDR2 YYEEEE. This CDR3 spans 13 amino acids.

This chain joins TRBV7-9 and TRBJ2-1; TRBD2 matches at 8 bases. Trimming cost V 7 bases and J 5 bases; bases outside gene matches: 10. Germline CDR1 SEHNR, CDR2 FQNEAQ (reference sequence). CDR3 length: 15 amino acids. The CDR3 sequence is CASIRGGGSDNEQFF. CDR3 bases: TGTGCCAGCATTCGGGGCGGGGGGTCCGACAATGAGCAGTTCTTC.

This chain's CDR3 is CASSFSPGYEQYF. CDR3 nucleotide sequence: TGTGCCAGTTCCTTCTCTCCGGGCTACGAGCAGTACTTC. This chain links TRBV25-1 with TRBJ2-7; D is uncertain. Looked up from germline, CDR1 is MGHDK and CDR2 is SYGVNS. Trimming shortened V by 9 bases and J by 3 bases, and 15 bases separated the two germline ends. This CDR3 has 13 amino acids.

The CDR3 here is CASSLPGTSTDTQYF. For the CDR3, the DNA is TGTGCCAGCAGCTTACCCGGGACTAGCACAGATACGCAGTATTTT. The chain couples TRBV11-2 to TRBJ2-3; the D gene is possibly TRBD2 (6 bases). Trimming took 2 bases from V and 0 from J, leaving 9 bases between them. This CDR3 spans 15 amino acids. The germline V gene has CDR1 SGHAT and CDR2 FQNNGV.

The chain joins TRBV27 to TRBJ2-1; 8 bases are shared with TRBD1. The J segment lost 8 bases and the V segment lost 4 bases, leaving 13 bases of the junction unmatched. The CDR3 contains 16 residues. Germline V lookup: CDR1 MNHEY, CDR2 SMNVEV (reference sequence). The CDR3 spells CASSSATGAQGHEQFF. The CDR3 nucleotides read TGTGCCAGCAGTTCCGCGACAGGGGCCCAGGGTCATGAGCAGTTCTTC.

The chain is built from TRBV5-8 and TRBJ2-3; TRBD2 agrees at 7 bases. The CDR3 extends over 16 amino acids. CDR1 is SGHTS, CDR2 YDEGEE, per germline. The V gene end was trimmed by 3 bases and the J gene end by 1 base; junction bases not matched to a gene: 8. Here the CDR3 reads CASSWRLASGTDTQYF. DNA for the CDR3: TGTGCCAGCAGCTGGAGACTAGCATCCGGCACAGATACGCAGTATTTT.

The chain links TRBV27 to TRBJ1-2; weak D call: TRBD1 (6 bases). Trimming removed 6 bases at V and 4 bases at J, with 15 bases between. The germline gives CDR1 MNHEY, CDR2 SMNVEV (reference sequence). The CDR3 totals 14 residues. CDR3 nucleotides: TGTGCCAGCAGACCCTCGACAGGCCCCTATGGCTACACCTTC. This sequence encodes CASRPSTGPYGYTF.

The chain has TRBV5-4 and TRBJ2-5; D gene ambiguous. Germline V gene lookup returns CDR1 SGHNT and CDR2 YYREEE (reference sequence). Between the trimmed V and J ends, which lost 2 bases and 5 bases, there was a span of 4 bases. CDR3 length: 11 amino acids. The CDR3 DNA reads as TGTGCCAGCAGCTTTGGCGAGACCCAGTACTTC. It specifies CASSFGETQYF.

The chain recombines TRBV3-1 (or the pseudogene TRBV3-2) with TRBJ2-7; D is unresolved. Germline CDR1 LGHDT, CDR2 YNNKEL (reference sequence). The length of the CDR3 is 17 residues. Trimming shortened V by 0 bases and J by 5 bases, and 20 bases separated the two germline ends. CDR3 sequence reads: CASSQDLEPLTFHEQYF. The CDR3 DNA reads TGTGCCAGCAGCCAAGATCTTGAGCCCCTCACCTTTCACGAGCAGTACTTC.

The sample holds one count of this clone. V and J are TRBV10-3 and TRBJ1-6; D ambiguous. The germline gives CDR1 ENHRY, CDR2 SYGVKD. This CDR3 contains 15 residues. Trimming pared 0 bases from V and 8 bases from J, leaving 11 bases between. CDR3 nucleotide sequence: TGTGCCATCAGTGAGTCCCAGCGTTCACATTCACCCCTCCACTTT. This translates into CAISESQRSHSPLHF.

CDR3 in amino acids: CASSWEGARTEAFF. The CDR3 nucleotides are TGTGCCAGCAGCTGGGAAGGGGCGCGAACTGAAGCTTTCTTT. The V call is TRBV7-2, the J call TRBJ1-1; perhaps TRBD1 as D (5 bases). There are 14 residues in the CDR3. Germline lookup yields CDR1 SGHTA and CDR2 FQGNSA. Trimming took 4 bases from V and 5 from J, leaving 14 bases between them.

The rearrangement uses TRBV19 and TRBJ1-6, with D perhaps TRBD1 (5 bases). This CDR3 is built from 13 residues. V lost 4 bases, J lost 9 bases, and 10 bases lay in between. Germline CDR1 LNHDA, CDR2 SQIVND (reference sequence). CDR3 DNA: TGTGCCAGTAGTACAACGGGGGTTTCACCCCTCCACTTT. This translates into CASSTTGVSPLHF.

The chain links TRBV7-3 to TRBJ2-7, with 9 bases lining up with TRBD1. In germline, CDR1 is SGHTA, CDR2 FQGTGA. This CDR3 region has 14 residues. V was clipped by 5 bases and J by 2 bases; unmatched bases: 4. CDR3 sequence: CASSPRQGAYEQYF. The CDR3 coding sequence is TGTGCCAGCAGCCCGCGACAGGGGGCCTACGAGCAGTACTTC.

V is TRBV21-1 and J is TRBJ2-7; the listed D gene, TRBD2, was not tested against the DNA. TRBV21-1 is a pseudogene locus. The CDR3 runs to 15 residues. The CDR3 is CASRPGDSGSYEQYF. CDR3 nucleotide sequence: TGTGCCAGCAGACCGGGGGATAGCGGGAGCTACGAGCAGTACTTC.

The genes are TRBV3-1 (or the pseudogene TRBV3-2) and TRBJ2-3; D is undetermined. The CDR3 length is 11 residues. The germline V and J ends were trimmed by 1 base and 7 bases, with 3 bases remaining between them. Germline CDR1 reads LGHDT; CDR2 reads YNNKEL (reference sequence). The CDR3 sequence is CASSQANTQYF. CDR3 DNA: TGTGCCAGCAGCCAAGCCAATACGCAGTATTTT.

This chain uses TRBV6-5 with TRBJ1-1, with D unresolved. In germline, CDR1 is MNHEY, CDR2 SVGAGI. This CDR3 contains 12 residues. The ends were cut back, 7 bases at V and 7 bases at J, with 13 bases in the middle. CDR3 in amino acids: CASTPGRGEAFF. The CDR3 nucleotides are TGTGCCAGCACCCCCGGCCGGGGTGAAGCTTTCTTT.

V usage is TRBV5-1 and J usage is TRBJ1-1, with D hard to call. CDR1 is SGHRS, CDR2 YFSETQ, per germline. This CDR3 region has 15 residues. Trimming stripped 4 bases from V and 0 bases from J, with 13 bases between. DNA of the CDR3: TGCGCCAGCAGCCCAGGTGCGACGGTGAACACTGAAGCTTTCTTT. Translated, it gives CASSPGATVNTEAFF.

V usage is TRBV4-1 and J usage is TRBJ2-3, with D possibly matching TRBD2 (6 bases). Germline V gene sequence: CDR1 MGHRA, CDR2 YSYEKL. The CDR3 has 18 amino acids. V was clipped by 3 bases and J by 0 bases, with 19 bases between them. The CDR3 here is CASSHGGMAGSSTDTQYF. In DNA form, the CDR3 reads TGCGCCAGCAGCCACGGCGGGATGGCGGGGTCTAGCACAGATACGCAGTATTTT.

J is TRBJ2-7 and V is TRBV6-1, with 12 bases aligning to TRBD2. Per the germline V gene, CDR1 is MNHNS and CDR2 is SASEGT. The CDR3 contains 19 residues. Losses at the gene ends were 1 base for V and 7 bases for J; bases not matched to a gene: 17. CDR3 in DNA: TGTGCCAGCAGTGAAGGTCCCCTGGACTTACTAGCGGGAGGTGGGGAGCAGTACTTC. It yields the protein CASSEGPLDLLAGGGEQYF.

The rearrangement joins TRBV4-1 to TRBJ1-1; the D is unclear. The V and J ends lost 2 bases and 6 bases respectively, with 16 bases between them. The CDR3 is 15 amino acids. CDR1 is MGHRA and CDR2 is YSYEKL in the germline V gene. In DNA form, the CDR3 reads TGCGCCAGCAGCCAACCTGAAGGAGGGTGGTCTGAAGCTTTCTTT. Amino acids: CASSQPEGGWSEAFF.

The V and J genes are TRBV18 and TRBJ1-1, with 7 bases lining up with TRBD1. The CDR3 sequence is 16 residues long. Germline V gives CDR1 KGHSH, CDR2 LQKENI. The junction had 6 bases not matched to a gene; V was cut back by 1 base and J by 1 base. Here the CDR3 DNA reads TGTGCCAGCTCACCACAAGAGGGACAGTCGAACACTGAAGCTTTCTTT. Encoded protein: CASSPQEGQSNTEAFF.

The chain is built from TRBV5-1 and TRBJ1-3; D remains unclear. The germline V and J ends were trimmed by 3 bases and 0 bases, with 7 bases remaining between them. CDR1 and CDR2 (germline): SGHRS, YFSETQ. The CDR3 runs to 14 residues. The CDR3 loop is CASSYTSSGNTIYF. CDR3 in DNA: TGCGCCAGCAGCTATACGAGCTCTGGAAACACCATATATTTT. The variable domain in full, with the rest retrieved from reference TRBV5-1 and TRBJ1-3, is KAGVTQTPRYLIKTRGQQVTLSCSPISGHRSVSWYQQTPGQGLQFLFEYFSETQRNKGNFPGRFSGRQFSNSRSEMNVSTLELGDSALYLCASSYTSSGNTIYFGEGSWLTVV.

The CDR3 loop reads CASTRDRGPETQYF. As DNA, the CDR3 is TGTGCCAGCACTCGAGACAGGGGGCCGGAGACCCAGTACTTC. The rearrangement uses TRBV2 and TRBJ2-5; 10 bases fit TRBD1. The CDR3 has 14 residues. The junction had 7 bases not matched to a gene; V was cut back by 7 bases and J by 5 bases. Germline CDR1 is SNHLY and CDR2 is FYNNEI. Complete variable domain (other parts from reference TRBV2 and TRBJ2-5): EPEVTQTPSHQVTQMGQEVILRCVPISNHLYFYWYRQILGQKVEFLVSFYNNEISEKSEIFDDQFSVERPDGSNFTLKIRSTKLEDSAMYFCASTRDRGPETQYFGPGTRLLVL.